These T cell receptor beta chains were read from a single sample in a study of cytomegalovirus exposure and HLA in healthy donors. The repertoire was sequenced with immunoSEQ multiplex PCR; TCRdb's copy has only in-frame clones and lacks some. Among roughly 120,000 clones listed, more than 70% were seen once. Sequenced input: PBMCs. The receptors were sampled from a man between 50 and 59 years old in good health and CMV-seronegative. The conserved cysteine and the conserved F or W are not part of the CDR3 here. The order of the fields is clone size, V gene, CDR3 protein. Expanded clones get a size class; other rows say once, few or many, or leave the size out.

>NA|TRBV28
ASSSDGKETQY
>NA|TRBV27
ASSPRVAGVHEQY
>NA|TRBV6-1
ASRDRGLGQF
>few|TRBV6-1
ASPEAGELF
>NA|TRBV30
AWSPGTVDNEQF
>once|TRBV14
ASSLAGISGNTIY
>NA|TRBV29-1
SVEGAGPLNYGYT
>NA|TRBV15
ATSRDRGRYYEQY
>few|TRBV10-1
ASSEGGTSGRDLYEQY
>NA|TRBV30
AWSVGGNVYTIY
>NA|TRBV7-9
ASSLGPSGGELF
>NA|TRBV6-1
ASTAGQGYTGELF
>NA|TRBV9
ASSPRLAAYNEQF
>NA|TRBV20-1
SARADNEQF
>NA|TRBV6-5
ASSYEQGWGDTEAF
>NA|TRBV5-1
ASSLGGGPKGEQY
>NA|TRBV14
ASSQDFSGTVLTDTQY
>NA|TRBV11-3
ASRRDSSQCQPQH